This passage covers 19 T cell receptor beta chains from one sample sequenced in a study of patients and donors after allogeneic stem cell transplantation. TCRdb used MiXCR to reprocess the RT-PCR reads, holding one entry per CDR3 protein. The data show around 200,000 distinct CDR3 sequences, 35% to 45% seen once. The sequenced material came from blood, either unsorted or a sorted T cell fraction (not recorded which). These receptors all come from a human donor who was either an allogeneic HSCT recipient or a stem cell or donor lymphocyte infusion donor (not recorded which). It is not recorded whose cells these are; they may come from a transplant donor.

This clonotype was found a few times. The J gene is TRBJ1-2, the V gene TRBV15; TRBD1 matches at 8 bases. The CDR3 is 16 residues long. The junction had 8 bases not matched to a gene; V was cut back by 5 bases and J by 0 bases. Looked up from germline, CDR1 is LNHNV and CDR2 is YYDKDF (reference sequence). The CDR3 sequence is CATSPDRGAANYGYTF. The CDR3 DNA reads TGTGCCACCAGCCCCGACAGGGGCGCAGCTAACTATGGCTACACCTTC.

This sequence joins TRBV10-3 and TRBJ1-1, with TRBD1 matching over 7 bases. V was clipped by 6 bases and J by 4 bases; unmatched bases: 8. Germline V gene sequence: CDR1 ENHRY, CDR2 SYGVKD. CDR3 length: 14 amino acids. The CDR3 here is CAIRHRGEGTEAFF. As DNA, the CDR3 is TGTGCCATCAGGCACAGGGGTGAGGGCACTGAAGCTTTCTTT.

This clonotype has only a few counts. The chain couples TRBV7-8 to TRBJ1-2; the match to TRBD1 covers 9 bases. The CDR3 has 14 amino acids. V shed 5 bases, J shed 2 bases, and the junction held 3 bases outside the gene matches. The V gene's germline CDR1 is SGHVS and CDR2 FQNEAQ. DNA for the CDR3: TGTGCCAGCAGCACCGGACAGGGGAACTATGGCTACACCTTC. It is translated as CASSTGQGNYGYTF.

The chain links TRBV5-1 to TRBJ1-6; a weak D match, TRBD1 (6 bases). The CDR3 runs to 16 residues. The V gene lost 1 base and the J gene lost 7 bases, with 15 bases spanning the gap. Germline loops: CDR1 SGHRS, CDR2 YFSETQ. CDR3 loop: CASSLYKGDLNSPLHF. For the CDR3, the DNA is TGCGCCAGCAGCTTGTATAAGGGGGATTTGAATTCACCCCTCCACTTT.

CDR3 sequence (DNA): TGCGCCAGCAGCCAAGAGGGCAGGGGAGGCACTGAAGCTTTCTTT. Amino acids: CASSQEGRGGTEAFF. This chain joins TRBV4-1 and TRBJ1-1; D is perhaps TRBD1 (6 bases). CDR3 length equals 15 residues. The V and J ends lost 0 bases and 4 bases respectively, with 12 bases between them. CDR1 is MGHRA, CDR2 YSYEKL, per germline.

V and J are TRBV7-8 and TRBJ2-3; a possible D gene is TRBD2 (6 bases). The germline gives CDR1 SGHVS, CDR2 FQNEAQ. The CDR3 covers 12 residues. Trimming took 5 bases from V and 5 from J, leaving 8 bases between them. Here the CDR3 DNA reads TGTGCCAGCAGCCGACTAGGAGATACGCAGTATTTT. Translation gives CASSRLGDTQYF.

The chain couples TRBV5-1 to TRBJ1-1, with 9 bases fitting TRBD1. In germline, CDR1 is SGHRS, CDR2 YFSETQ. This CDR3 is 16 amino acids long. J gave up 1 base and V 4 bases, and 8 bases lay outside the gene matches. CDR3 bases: TGCGCCAGCAGCCCACCGGGACAGGGAGAGAACACTGAAGCTTTCTTT. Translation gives CASSPPGQGENTEAFF.

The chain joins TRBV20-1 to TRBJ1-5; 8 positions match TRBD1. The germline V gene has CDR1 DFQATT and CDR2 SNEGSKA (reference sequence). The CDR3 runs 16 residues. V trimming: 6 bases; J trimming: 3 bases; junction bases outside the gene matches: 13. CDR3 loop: CSAKKSEQGVNQPQHF. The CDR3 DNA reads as TGCAGTGCGAAGAAATCGGAACAGGGGGTCAATCAGCCCCAGCATTTT.

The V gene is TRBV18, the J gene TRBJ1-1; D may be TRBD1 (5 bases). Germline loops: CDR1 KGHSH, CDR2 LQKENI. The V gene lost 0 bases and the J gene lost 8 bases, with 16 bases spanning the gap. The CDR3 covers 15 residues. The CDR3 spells CASSPPIMSWGEAFF. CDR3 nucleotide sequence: TGTGCCAGCTCACCACCGATTATGTCGTGGGGCGAAGCTTTCTTT. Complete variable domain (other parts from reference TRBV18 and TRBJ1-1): NAGVMQNPRHLVRRRGQEARLRCSPMKGHSHVYWYRQLPEEGLKFMVYLQKENIIDESGMPKERFSAEFPKEGPSILRIQQVVRGDSAAYFCASSPPIMSWGEAFFGQGTRLTVV.

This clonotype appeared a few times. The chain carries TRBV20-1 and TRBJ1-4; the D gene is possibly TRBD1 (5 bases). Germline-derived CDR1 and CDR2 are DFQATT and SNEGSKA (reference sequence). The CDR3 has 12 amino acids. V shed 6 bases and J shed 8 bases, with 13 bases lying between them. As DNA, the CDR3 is TGCAGTGCCCCGGGGGGGTTCGAAAAACTGTTTTTT. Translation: CSAPGGFEKLFF.

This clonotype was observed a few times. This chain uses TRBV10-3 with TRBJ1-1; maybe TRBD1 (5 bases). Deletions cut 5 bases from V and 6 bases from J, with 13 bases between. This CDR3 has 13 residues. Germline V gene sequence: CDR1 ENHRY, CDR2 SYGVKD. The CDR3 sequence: CAISKGREPEAFF. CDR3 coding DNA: TGTGCCATCAGTAAGGGGAGAGAGCCTGAAGCTTTCTTT.

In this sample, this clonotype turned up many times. The CDR3 nucleotides are TGCAGCGTTGTCCTGGGCTTTGGAAACACCATATATTTT. Residues: CSVVLGFGNTIYF. This rearrangement joins TRBV29-1 to TRBJ1-3; unclear D gene. Looked up from germline, CDR1 is SQVTM and CDR2 is ANQGSEA. V was shortened by 4 bases and J by 3 bases, with 10 bases between the two germline ends. The CDR3 loop spans 13 amino acids.

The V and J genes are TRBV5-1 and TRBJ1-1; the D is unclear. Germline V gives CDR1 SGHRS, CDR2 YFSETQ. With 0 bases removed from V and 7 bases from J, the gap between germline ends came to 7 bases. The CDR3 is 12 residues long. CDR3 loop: CASSLDPGEAFF. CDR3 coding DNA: TGCGCCAGCAGCTTGGACCCGGGTGAAGCTTTCTTT.

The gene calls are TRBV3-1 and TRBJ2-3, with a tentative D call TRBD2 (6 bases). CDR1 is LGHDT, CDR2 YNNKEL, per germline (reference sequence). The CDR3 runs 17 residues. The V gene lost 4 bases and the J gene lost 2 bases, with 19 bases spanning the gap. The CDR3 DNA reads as TGTGCCAGCAGCCCCGGTAGGGCTAGCGAGGTCACAGATACGCAGTATTTT. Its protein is CASSPGRASEVTDTQYF.

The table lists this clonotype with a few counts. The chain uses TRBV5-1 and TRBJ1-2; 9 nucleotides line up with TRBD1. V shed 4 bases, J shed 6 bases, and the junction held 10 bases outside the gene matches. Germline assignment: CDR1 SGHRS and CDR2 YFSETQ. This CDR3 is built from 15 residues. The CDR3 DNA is TGCGCCAGCAGCACCCCCGGGACAGGGATTCATGGCTACACCTTC. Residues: CASSTPGTGIHGYTF.

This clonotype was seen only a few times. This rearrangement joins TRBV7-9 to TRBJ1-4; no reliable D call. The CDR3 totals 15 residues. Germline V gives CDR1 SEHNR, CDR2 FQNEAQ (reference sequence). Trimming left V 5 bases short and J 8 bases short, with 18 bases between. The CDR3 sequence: CASSPWETYGEKLFF. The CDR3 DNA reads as TGTGCCAGCAGCCCCTGGGAAACGTACGGGGAAAAACTGTTTTTT.

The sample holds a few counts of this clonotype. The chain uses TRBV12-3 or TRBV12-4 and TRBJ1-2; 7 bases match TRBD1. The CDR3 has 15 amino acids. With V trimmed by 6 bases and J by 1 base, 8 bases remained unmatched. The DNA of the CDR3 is TGTGCCAGCAGGAGCGGGACAGCCGTTAACTATGGCTACACCTTC. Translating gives CASRSGTAVNYGYTF.

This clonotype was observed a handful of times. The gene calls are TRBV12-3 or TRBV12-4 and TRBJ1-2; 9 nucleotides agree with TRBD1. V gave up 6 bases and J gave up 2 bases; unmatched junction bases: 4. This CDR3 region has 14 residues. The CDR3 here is CASRRDRANYGYTF. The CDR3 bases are TGTGCCAGCAGGCGGGACAGGGCGAACTATGGCTACACCTTC.

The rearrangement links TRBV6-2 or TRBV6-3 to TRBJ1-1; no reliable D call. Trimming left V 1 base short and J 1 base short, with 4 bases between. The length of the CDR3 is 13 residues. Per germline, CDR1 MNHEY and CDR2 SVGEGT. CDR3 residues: CASSYWANTEAFF. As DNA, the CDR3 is TGTGCCAGCAGTTACTGGGCGAACACTGAAGCTTTCTTT.